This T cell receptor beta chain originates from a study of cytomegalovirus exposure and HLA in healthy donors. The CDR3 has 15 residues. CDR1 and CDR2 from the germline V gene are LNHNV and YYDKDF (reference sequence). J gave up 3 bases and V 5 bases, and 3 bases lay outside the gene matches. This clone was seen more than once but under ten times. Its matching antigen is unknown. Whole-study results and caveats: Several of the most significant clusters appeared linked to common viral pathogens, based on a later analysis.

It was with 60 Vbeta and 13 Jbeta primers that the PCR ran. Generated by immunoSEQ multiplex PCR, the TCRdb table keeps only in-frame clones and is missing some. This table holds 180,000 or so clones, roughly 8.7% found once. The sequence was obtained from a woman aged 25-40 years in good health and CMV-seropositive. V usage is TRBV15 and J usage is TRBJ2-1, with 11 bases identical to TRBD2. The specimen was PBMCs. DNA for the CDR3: TGTGCCACCAGCCTGGGACTAGCGGACTACAATGAGCAGTTCTTC. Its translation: CATSLGLADYNEQFF.